Listed below are T cell receptor beta chains from one sample, sequenced in a study of blood T cell repertoires in COVID-19. Method: immunoSEQ multiplex PCR; TCRdb's copy keeps in-frame clones and lacks some. The sample contains around 280,000 clones, under 90% of which appear only once. Sequences were obtained from peripheral blood. The receptors shown here come from a young woman with COVID-19, enrolled during active disease. Both conserved end residues are part of each CDR3. The order of the fields is CDR3 protein, CDR3 DNA, V gene, D gene, J gene, clone size. A D gene is named only where the DNA matches it firmly. Not all rows give a size; the values are once, few, many and, for expanded clones, a class.

CASSSARGLGEAFF	TGTGCCAGCAGCTCCGCCAGGGGGCTTGGTGAAGCTTTCTTT	TRBV11-3	TRBD1	TRBJ1-1	.
CSALGQGVNEKLFF	TGCAGCGCCCTCGGACAGGGCGTTAATGAAAAACTGTTTTTT	TRBV29-1	TRBD1	TRBJ1-4	.
CASSDVQGGSPLHF	TGTGCCAGCAGTGATGTGCAGGGGGGCTCACCCCTCCACTTT	TRBV2	TRBD1	TRBJ1-6	.
CASSLDTANQPQHF	TGCGCCAGCAGCTTAGACACAGCCAATCAGCCCCAGCATTTT	TRBV5-1	.	TRBJ1-5	.
CASMGSRGVGTEAFF	TGCGCCAGCATGGGATCCAGGGGGGTGGGCACTGAAGCTTTCTTT	TRBV5-1	TRBD1	TRBJ1-1	.
CASSSAQGKLRSYEQYF	TGTGCCAGCAGTTCCGCTCAGGGGAAGTTGCGATCCTACGAGCAGTACTTC	TRBV21-1	.	TRBJ2-7	.
CASSLQAGMHGYTF	TGTGCCAGCAGTTTACAGGCAGGGATGCATGGCTACACCTTC	TRBV27	.	TRBJ1-2	.
CAWSAAARNQPQHF	TGTGCCTGGAGTGCCGCGGCGCGCAATCAGCCCCAGCATTTT	TRBV30	.	TRBJ1-5	.
CASSGRGLRQETQYF	TGTGCCAGCAGCGGACGGGGACTAAGACAAGAGACCCAGTACTTC	TRBV7-9	TRBD2	TRBJ2-5	.
CASRTGGYYGYTF	TGCGCCAGCAGGACAGGGGGCTACTATGGCTACACCTTC	TRBV10-1	TRBD1	TRBJ1-2	.
CASSSEDSVNYGYTF	TGTGCCAGCAGCTCTGAAGACTCGGTGAACTATGGCTACACCTTC	TRBV7-9	.	TRBJ1-2	.
CASSLTGGHTEAFF	TGCGCCAGCAGCTTAACAGGTGGGCACACTGAAGCTTTCTTT	TRBV5-1	.	TRBJ1-1	few
CASSMGVGQPQHF	TGTGCCAGTAGTATGGGAGTGGGTCAGCCCCAGCATTTT	TRBV19	.	TRBJ1-5	.
CASSSRTGPTYGYTF	TGCGCCAGCAGCTCTCGGACAGGCCCCACCTATGGCTACACCTTC	TRBV5-1	TRBD1	TRBJ1-2	.
CASSPDRLKNIQYF	TGCGCCAGCAGCCCAGACAGGCTCAAAAACATTCAGTACTTC	TRBV5-1	.	TRBJ2-4	.
CASSETAYSNQPQHF	TGTGCCAGTAGTGAGACAGCTTATAGCAATCAGCCCCAGCATTTT	TRBV19	.	TRBJ1-5	.
CAIKGTYNSPLHF	TGTGCCATCAAGGGGACCTATAATTCACCCCTCCACTTT	TRBV10-3	.	TRBJ1-6	.
CASSRGLAAETQYF	TGTGCCAGCAGCCGCGGACTAGCTGCAGAGACCCAGTACTTC	TRBV25-1	TRBD2	TRBJ2-5	.
CASSLRGGARSGANVLTF	TGTGCCAGCAGCCTTAGGGGGGGCGCCCGCTCTGGGGCCAACGTCCTGACTTTC	TRBV3-1/TRBV3-2	.	TRBJ2-6	.
CASSPQGRNTEAFF	TGTGCCAGCAGCCCTCAGGGGAGAAACACTGAAGCTTTCTTT	TRBV9	.	TRBJ1-1	.
CASSWPGETYEQYF	TGTGCCAGCAGCTGGCCAGGTGAGACCTACGAGCAGTACTTC	TRBV7-9	.	TRBJ2-7	.
CASWDFSDTQYF	TGTGCCAGCTGGGACTTTTCAGATACGCAGTATTTT	TRBV27	.	TRBJ2-3	.
CASSSTGMNGYTF	TGTGCCAGCTCCTCGACAGGGATGAATGGCTACACCTTC	TRBV6-5	TRBD1	TRBJ1-2	.
CASTGTSAAYEQYF	TGTGCCAGCACCGGGACATCAGCAGCCTACGAGCAGTACTTC	TRBV3-1/TRBV3-2	.	TRBJ2-7	.
CATPFWGGTIYF	TGTGCCACTCCGTTTTGGGGCGGCACCATATATTTT	TRBV24-1	.	TRBJ1-3	.
CAWGRTGALSYEQYF	TGTGCCTGGGGGAGGACAGGGGCGTTATCCTACGAGCAGTACTTC	TRBV30	TRBD1	TRBJ2-7	.
CASSIPWANVLTF	TGTGCCAGTAGTATCCCTTGGGCCAACGTCCTGACTTTC	TRBV19	.	TRBJ2-6	once
CASSEVRKDTQYF	TGTGCCAGCAGTGAAGTGAGGAAAGATACGCAGTATTTT	TRBV6-1	.	TRBJ2-3	once
CASTPSRSYNEQFF	TGTGCCAGCACTCCTAGCAGATCCTACAATGAGCAGTTCTTC	TRBV6-6	.	TRBJ2-1	.
CASSLRTGRYGYTF	TGTGCCAGCAGCCTGAGGACAGGAAGGTATGGCTACACCTTC	TRBV5-4	TRBD1	TRBJ1-2	.
CASIFLPTPGARDTQYF	TGTGCCAGCATCTTCCTTCCTACCCCAGGGGCGAGGGATACGCAGTATTTT	TRBV7-9	.	TRBJ2-3	.
CASSFPDRNYEQYF	TGTGCCAGCAGTTTCCCTGACAGAAACTACGAGCAGTACTTC	TRBV28	.	TRBJ2-7	.
CASSPSAGGRNEKLFF	TGTGCCAGCAGCCCCTCGGCCGGGGGGCGAAATGAAAAACTGTTTTTT	TRBV7-8	.	TRBJ1-4	.
CASSEGPGGEQFF	TGTGCCAGCAGTGAAGGGCCCGGCGGTGAGCAGTTCTTC	TRBV2	.	TRBJ2-1	.
CASSIDRFGQPPHF	TGTGCCAGCAGTATCGACAGGTTTGGTCAGCCCCCGCATTTT	TRBV2	.	TRBJ1-5	once
CASAGLGNIQYF	TGTGCCAGCGCCGGACTGGGAAACATTCAGTACTTC	TRBV28	.	TRBJ2-4	.
CASSLGVLTFF	TGTGCCAGCAGCTTGGGCGTTTTAACTTTCTTT	TRBV5-6	.	TRBJ1-1	.
CASTQTENTEAFF	TGTGCCAGCACCCAGACAGAGAACACTGAAGCTTTCTTT	TRBV5-4	.	TRBJ1-1	.
CASSPGLAYNEQFF	TGTGCCAGCTCACCGGGACTAGCGTACAATGAGCAGTTCTTC	TRBV2	TRBD2	TRBJ2-1	.
CATSRDLSASGLAPKLFF	TGTGCCACCAGCAGAGATCTTTCCGCTAGCGGTCTAGCCCCGAAGCTGTTTTTT	TRBV15	TRBD2	TRBJ2-2	.
CASSPGQGTDTQYF	TGTGCCAGCTCACCAGGACAGGGCACAGATACGCAGTATTTT	TRBV18	TRBD1	TRBJ2-3	once
CASSRGGYGYTF	TGTGCCAGTAGCAGGGGAGGGTATGGCTACACCTTC	TRBV25-1	.	TRBJ1-2	.
CASRWSPGDPEQFF	TGTGCCAGCCGCTGGAGCCCAGGGGACCCCGAGCAGTTCTTC	TRBV6-5	.	TRBJ2-1	few
CASSPFSYEQYF	TGTGCCAGCAGTCCCTTCTCCTACGAGCAGTACTTC	TRBV28	.	TRBJ2-7	.
CASSLPRDSTDEQYF	TGCGCCAGCAGCCTACCGAGGGACAGCACCGACGAGCAGTACTTC	TRBV5-1	TRBD1	TRBJ2-7	.
CASSWRRVGYEQYF	TGTGCCAGCAGCTGGAGGCGGGTTGGGTACGAGCAGTACTTC	TRBV5-6	.	TRBJ2-7	.
CSVPPTGEGYTF	TGCAGCGTTCCACCGACAGGGGAAGGCTACACCTTC	TRBV29-1	TRBD1	TRBJ1-2	.
CASSPDNSGNTIYF	TGCGCCAGCAGCCCCGACAACTCTGGAAACACCATATATTTT	TRBV5-1	.	TRBJ1-3	.
CASSLGDRGAYEQYF	TGTGCCAGCAGCTTGGGGGACAGGGGAGCCTACGAGCAGTACTTC	TRBV5-8	TRBD1	TRBJ2-7	.
CASSFGGFSGANVLTF	TGTGCCAGCAGTTTTGGCGGGTTCTCTGGGGCCAACGTCCTGACTTTC	TRBV27	.	TRBJ2-6	.
CASRGEVQETQYF	TGCGCCAGCAGGGGGGAGGTCCAAGAGACCCAGTACTTC	TRBV10-2	.	TRBJ2-5	once
CASSSLGQGDGNTIYF	TGTGCCAGCAGTTCACTGGGACAGGGGGATGGAAACACCATATATTTT	TRBV28	TRBD1	TRBJ1-3	.
CASSSQGSPPYEQYF	TGTGCCAGCAGCTCACAGGGATCCCCCCCCTACGAGCAGTACTTC	TRBV5-4	.	TRBJ2-7	.
CASSLEPARFPYEQYF	TGTGCCAGCAGCTTAGAACCAGCGCGTTTCCCCTACGAGCAGTACTTC	TRBV13	.	TRBJ2-7	.
CASTHLGGAGTDTQYF	TGTGCCAGCACCCACCTAGGAGGGGCCGGCACAGATACGCAGTATTTT	TRBV7-8	.	TRBJ2-3	.
CASSLAGSSYEQYF	TGTGCCAGCAGTCTCGCGGGAAGCTCCTACGAGCAGTACTTC	TRBV27	.	TRBJ2-7	.
CASSGGNEQYF	TGCGCCAGCAGCGGGGGGAACGAGCAGTACTTC	TRBV5-1	.	TRBJ2-7	.
CAWSRTDSYNEQFF	TGTGCCTGGAGTAGAACAGACTCCTACAATGAGCAGTTCTTC	TRBV30	.	TRBJ2-1	few